This record concerns one T cell receptor (beta chain) sequence. Its antigen is still unknown. V trimming: 5 bases; J trimming: 6 bases; junction bases outside the gene matches: 7. CDR1 is MDHEN, CDR2 SYDVKM, per germline. The CDR3 runs to 15 residues. Sampling of blood occurred at baseline, cycle 4 day 1, and cycle 7 day 1. The sample is drawn from a study of OX40 agonist ivuxolimab in advanced cancers. Study at large: Prior therapy, whether anti-PD-1, anti-PD-L1 or anti-CTLA-4, was allowed, and approximately 37% had some. Findings of the study overall: The study found among the lowest clonal expansion in partial responders at 0.1-3.0 mg/kg. Circulating CD4+ and CD8+ T cells showed clonal expansion by week 6 at 0.1 to 3.0 mg/kg.

The protocol was immunoSEQ multiplex PCR, while the TCRdb copy is restricted to in-frame clones and leaves out a portion. The sample shows about 48,000 clones, about 81% of them seen only once. Sequenced material: CD4+ or CD8+ T cells sorted from blood, taken in a trial of the OX40 agonist ivuxolimab. The TCR originated in an adult with an advanced solid tumor such as melanoma, head and neck, liver or kidney cancer. V is TRBV28 and J is TRBJ1-4; TRBD1 matches 9 bases. In nucleotides, the CDR3 is TGTGCCAGCAGTCGGACAGGGGAAAGCTATGAAAAACTGTTTTTT. Translated: CASSRTGESYEKLFF.